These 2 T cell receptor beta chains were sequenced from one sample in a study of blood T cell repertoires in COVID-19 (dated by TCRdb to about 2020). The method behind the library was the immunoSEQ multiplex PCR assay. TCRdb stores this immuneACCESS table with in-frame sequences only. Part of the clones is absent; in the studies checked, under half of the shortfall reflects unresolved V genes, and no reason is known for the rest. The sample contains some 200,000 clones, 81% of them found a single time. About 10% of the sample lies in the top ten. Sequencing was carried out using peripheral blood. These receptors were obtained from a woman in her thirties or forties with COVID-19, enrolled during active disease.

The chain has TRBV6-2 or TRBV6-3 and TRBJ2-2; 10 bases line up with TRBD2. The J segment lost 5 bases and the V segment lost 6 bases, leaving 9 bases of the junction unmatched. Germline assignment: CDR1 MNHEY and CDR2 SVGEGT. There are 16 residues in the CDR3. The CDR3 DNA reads TGTGCCAGCAGCCAACAACCGGGACTAGCGACCGGGGAGCTGTTTTTT. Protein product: CASSQQPGLATGELFF.

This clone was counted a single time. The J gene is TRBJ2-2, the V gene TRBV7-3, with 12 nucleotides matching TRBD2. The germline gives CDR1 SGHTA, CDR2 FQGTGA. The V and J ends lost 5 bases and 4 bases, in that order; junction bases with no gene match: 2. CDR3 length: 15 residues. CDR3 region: CASSPGLAGTGELFF. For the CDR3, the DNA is TGTGCCAGCAGCCCGGGACTAGCGGGCACCGGGGAGCTGTTTTTT.